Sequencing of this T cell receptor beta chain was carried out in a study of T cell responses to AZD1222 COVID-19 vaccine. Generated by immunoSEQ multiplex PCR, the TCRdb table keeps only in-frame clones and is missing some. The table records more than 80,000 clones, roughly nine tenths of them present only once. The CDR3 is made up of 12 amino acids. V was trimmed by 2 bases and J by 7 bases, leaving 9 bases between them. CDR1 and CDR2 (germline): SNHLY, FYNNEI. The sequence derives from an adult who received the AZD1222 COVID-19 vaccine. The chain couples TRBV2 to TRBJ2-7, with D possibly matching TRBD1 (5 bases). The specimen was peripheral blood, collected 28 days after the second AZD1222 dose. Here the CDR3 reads CASSEWGGEQYF. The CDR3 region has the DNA TGTGCCAGCAGTGAATGGGGCGGTGAGCAGTACTTC.